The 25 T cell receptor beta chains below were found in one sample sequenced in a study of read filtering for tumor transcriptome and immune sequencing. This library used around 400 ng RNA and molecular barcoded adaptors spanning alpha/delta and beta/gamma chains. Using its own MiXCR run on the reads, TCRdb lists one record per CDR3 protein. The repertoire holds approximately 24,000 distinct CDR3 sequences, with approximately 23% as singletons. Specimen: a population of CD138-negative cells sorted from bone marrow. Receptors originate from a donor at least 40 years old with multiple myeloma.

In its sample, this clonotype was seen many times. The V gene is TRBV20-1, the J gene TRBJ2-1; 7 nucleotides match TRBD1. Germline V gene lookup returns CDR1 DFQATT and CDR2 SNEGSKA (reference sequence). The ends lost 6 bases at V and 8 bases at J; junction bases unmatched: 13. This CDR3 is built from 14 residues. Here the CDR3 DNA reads TGCAGTGCCACAACAACAGGGGCGAGCGATGAGCAGTTCTTC. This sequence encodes CSATTTGASDEQFF.

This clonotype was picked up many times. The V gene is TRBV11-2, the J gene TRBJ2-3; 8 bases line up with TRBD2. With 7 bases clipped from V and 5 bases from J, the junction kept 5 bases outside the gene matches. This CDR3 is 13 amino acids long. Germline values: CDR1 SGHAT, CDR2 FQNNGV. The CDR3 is CASKRGRGDTQYF. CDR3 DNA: TGTGCCAGCAAGCGGGGGAGGGGAGATACGCAGTATTTT. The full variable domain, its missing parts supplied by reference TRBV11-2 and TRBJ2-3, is EAGVAQSPRYKIIEKRQSVAFWCNPISGHATLYWYQQILGQGPKLLIQFQNNGVVDDSQLPKDRFSAERLKGVDSTLKIQPAKLEDSAVYLCASKRGRGDTQYFGPGTRLTVL.

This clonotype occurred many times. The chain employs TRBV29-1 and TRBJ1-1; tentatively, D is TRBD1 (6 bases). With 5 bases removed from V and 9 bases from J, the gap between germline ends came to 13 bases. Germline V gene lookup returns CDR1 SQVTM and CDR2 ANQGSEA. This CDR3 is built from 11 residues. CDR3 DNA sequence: TGCAGCGTTCAAGGACAGTTTCAAGCTTTCTTT. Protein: CSVQGQFQAFF.

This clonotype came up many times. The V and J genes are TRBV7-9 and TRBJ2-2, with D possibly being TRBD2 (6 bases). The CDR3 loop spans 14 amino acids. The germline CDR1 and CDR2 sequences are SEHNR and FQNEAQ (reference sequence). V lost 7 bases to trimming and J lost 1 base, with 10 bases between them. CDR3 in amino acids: CASNPGGNTGELFF. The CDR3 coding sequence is TGTGCCAGCAACCCCGGGGGGAACACCGGGGAGCTGTTTTTT.

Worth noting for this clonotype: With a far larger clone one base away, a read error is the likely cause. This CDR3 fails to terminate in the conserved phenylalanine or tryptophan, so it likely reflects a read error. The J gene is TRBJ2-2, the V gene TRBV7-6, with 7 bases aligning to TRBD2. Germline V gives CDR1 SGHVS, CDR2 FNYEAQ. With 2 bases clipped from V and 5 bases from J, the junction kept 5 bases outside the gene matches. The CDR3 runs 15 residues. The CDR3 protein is CASSLSGVSTGELFS. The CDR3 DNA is TGTGCCAGCAGCTTAAGCGGGGTTTCTACCGGGGAGCTGTTTTCT.

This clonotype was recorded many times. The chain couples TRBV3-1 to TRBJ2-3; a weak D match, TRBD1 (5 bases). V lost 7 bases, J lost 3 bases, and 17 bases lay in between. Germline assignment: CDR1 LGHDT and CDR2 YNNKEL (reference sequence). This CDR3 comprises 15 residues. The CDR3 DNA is TGTGCCAGCACCCCTACAGGTTCGAGTACAGATACGCAGTATTTT. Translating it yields CASTPTGSSTDTQYF.

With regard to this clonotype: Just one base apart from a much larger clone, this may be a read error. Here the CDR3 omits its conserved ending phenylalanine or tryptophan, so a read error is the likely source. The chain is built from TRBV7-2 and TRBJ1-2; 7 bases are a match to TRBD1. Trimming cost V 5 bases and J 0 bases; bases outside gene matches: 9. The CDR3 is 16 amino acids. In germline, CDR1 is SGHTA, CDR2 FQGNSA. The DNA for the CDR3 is TGTGCCAGCAGCCCAACAGGGGCAGTTGCTAACTATGGCTACACCTCC. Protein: CASSPTGAVANYGYTS.

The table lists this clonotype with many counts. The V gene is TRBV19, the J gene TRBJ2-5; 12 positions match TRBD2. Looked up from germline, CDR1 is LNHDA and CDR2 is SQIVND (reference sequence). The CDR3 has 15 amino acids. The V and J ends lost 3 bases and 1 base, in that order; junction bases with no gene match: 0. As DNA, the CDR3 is TGTGCCAGTAGTATGACTAGCGGGGGCCAAGAGACCCAGTACTTC. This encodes CASSMTSGGQETQYF. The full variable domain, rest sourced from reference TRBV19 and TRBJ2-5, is DGGITQSPKYLFRKEGQNVTLSCEQNLNHDAMYWYRQDPGQGLRLIYYSQIVNDFQKGDIAEGYSVSREKKESFPLTVTSAQKNPTAFYLCASSMTSGGQETQYFGPGTRLLVL.

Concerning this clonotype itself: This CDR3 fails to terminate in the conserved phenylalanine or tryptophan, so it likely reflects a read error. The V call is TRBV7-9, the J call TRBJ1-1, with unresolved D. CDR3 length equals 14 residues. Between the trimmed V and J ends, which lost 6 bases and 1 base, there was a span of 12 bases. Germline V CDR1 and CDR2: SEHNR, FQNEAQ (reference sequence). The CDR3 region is CASSPDGSNTEAFS. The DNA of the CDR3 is TGTGCCAGCAGTCCCGACGGCTCGAACACTGAAGCTTTCTCT.

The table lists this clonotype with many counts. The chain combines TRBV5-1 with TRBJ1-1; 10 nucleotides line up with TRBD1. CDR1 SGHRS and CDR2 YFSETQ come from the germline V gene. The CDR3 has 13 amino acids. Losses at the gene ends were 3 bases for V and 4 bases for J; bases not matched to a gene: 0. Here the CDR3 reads CASSWTGGTEAFF. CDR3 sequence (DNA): TGCGCCAGCAGCTGGACAGGGGGCACTGAAGCTTTCTTT.

The CDR3 here is CSARRSTGMNTEAFF. CDR3 sequence (DNA): TGCAGTGCTAGACGATCGACGGGAATGAACACTGAAGCTTTCTTT. The V call is TRBV20-1, the J call TRBJ1-1; no clear D. V was pared by 2 bases and J by 0 bases, with 13 bases between. The CDR3 length is 15 residues. Looked up from germline, CDR1 is DFQATT and CDR2 is SNEGSKA (reference sequence).

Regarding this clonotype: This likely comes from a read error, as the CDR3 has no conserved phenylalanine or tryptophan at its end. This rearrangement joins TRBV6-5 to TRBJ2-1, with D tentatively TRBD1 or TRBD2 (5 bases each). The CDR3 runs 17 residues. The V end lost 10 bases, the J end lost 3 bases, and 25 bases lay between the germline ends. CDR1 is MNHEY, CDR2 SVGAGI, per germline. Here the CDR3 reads CATYSKTGPGYYNEQFS. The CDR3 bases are TGTGCCACCTACTCAAAAACGGGACCGGGATACTACAATGAGCAGTTCTCC.

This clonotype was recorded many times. CDR3 protein: CSPLDDPRNEQFF. The DNA of the CDR3 is TGCAGTCCCCTCGATGACCCTCGAAATGAGCAGTTCTTC. The chain combines TRBV20-1 with TRBJ2-1, with D unresolved. V was shortened by 8 bases and J by 7 bases, with 18 bases between the two germline ends. This CDR3 comprises 13 residues. Germline V gene sequence: CDR1 DFQATT, CDR2 SNEGSKA (reference sequence).

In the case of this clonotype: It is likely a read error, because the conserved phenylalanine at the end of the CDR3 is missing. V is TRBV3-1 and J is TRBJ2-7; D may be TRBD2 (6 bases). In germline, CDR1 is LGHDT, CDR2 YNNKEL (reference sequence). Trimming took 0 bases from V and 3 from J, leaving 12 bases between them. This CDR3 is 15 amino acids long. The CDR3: CASSQDHGGDYEQYS. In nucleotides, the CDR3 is TGTGCCAGCAGCCAAGATCACGGCGGGGACTACGAGCAGTACTCC.

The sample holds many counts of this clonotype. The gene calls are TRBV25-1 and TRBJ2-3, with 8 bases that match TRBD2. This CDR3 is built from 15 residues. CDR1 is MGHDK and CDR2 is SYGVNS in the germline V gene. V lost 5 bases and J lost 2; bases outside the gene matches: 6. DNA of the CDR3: TGTGCCAGCAGTAAAGCGGGGGCCCTCACAGATACGCAGTATTTT. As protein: CASSKAGALTDTQYF.

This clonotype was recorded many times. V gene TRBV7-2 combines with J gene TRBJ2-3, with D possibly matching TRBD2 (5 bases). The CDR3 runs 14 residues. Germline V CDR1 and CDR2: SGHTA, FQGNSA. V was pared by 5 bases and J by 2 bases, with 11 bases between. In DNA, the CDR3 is TGTGCCAGCAGCCTTGAGGGATTCACAGATACGCAGTATTTT. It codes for CASSLEGFTDTQYF.

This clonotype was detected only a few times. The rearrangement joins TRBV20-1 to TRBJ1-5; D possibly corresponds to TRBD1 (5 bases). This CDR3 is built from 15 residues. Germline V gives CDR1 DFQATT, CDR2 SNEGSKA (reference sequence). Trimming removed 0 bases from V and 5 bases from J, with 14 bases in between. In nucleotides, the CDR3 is TGCAGTGCTAGAGATGAATGGGGGGTCGATCAGCCCCAGCATTTT. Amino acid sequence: CSARDEWGVDQPQHF.

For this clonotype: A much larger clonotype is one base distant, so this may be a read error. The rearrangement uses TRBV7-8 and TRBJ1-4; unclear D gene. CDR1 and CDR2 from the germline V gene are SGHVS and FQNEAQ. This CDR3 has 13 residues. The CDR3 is CASSAGANEELFF. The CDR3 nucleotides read TGTGCCAGCAGCGCGGGAGCTAATGAAGAACTGTTTTTT.

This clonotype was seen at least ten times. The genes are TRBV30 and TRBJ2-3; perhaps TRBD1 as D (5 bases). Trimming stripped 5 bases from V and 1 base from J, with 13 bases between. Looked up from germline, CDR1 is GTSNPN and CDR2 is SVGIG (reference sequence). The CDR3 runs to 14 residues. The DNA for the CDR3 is TGTGCCTGGGCCCAGGGATGGGGCACAGATACGCAGTATTTT. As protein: CAWAQGWGTDTQYF.

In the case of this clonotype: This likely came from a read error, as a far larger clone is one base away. CDR3 DNA sequence: TGTGCCAGCTCACCAAAGGACATCTCCTGCGAGCAGTACTTC. This encodes CASSPKDISCEQYF. This chain joins TRBV18 and TRBJ2-5; a weak D match, TRBD1 (5 bases). The DNA end is a closer match to TRBJ2-7, so the J assignment may be wrong. Germline V gives CDR1 KGHSH, CDR2 LQKENI. CDR3 length equals 14 residues.

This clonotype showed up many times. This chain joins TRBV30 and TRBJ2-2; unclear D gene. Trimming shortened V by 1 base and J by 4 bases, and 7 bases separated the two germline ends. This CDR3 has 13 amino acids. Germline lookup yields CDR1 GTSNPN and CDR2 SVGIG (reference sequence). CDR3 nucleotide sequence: TGTGCCTGGAGTGCGGCCCCCACCGGGGAGCTGTTTTTT. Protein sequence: CAWSAAPTGELFF.

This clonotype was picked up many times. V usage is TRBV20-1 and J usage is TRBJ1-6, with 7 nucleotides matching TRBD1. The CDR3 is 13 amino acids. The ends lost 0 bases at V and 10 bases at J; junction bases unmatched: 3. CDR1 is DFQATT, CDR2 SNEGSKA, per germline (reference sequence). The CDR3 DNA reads TGCAGTGCTAGAGAAGACAGGGAGTCACCCCTCCACTTT. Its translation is CSAREDRESPLHF.

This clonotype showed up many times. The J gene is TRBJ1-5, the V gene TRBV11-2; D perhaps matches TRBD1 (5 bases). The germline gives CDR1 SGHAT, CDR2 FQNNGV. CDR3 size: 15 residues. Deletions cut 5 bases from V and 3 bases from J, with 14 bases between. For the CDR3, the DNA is TGTGCCAGCAGCCTCGGGGCAGGGCACAATCAGCCCCAGCATTTT. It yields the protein CASSLGAGHNQPQHF.

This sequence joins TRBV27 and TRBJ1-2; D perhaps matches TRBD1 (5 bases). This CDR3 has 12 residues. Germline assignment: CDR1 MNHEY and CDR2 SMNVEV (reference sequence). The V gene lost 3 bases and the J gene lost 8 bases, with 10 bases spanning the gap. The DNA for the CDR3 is TGTGCCAGCAGTTTCACAGGATACGGCTACACCTTC. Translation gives CASSFTGYGYTF.

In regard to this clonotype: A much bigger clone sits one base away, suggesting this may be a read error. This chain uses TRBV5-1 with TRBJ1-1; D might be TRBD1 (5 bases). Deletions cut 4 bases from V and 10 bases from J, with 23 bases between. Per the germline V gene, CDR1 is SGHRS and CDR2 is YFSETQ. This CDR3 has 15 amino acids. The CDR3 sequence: CASSAGGFNESAAFF. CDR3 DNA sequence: TGCGCCAGCAGCGCGGGGGGATTTAATGAGTCAGCAGCTTTCTTT.